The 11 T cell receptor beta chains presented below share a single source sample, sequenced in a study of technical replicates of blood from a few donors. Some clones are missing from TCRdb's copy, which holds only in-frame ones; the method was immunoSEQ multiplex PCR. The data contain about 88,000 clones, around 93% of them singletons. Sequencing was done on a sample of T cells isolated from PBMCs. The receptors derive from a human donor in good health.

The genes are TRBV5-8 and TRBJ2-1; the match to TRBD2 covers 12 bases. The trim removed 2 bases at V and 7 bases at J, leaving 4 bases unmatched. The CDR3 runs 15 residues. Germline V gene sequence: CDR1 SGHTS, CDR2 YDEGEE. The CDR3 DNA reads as TGTGCCAGCAGCTTTGGGACTAGCGGGCAAAATGAGCAGTTCTTC. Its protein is CASSFGTSGQNEQFF.

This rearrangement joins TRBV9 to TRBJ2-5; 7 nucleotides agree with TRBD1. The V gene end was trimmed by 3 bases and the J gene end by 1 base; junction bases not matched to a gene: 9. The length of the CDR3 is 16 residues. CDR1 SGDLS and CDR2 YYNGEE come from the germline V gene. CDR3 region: CASSAPLTGPQETQYF. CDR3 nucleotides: TGTGCCAGCAGCGCCCCCTTGACAGGGCCCCAAGAGACCCAGTACTTC.

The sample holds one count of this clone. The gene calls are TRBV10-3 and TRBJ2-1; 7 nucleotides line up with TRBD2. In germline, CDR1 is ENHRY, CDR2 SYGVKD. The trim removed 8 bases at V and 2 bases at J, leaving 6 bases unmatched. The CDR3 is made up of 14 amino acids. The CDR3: CAIGTTLTYNEQFF. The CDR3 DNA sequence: TGTGCCATCGGGACTACCCTGACCTACAATGAGCAGTTCTTC.

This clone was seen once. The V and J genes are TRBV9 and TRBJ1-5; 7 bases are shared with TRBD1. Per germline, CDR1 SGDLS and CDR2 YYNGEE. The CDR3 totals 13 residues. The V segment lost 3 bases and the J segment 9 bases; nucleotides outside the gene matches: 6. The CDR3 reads CASSGTGERPQHF. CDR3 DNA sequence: TGTGCCAGCAGCGGCACAGGGGAACGGCCCCAGCATTTT.

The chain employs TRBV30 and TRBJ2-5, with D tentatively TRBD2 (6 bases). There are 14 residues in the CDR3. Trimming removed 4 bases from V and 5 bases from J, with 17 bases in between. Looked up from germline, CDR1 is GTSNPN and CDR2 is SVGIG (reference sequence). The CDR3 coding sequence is TGTGCCTGGAAGGAGGGTCGGAAAGAGGAGACCCAGTACTTC. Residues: CAWKEGRKEETQYF.

CDR3 region: CASSFGQIDGYTF. The CDR3 DNA is TGTGCCAGCAGCTTTGGACAGATTGATGGCTACACCTTC. V is TRBV13 and J is TRBJ1-2; maybe TRBD1 (6 bases). The CDR3 totals 13 residues. The V gene's germline CDR1 is PRHDT and CDR2 FYEKMQ (reference sequence). Trimming took 3 bases from V and 6 from J, leaving 11 bases between them.

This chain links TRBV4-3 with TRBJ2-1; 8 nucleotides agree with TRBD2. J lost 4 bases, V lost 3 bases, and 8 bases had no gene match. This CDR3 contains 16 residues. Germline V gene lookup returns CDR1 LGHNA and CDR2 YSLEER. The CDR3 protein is CASSQTLAGLYNEQFF. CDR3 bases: TGCGCCAGCAGCCAGACCCTAGCGGGTCTTTACAATGAGCAGTTCTTC.

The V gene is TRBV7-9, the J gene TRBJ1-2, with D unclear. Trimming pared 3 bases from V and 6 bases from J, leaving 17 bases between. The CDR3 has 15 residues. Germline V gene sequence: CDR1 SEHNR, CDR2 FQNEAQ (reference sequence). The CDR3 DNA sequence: TGTGCCAGCAGCTTCGGGTTAACTTTGTTGGATGGCTACACCTTC. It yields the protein CASSFGLTLLDGYTF.

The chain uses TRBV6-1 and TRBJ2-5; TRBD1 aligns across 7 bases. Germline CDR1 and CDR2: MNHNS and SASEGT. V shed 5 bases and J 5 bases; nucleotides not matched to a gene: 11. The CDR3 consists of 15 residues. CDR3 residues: CASSSLKTGSETQYF. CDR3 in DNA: TGTGCCAGCAGTTCCCTGAAGACAGGGAGCGAGACCCAGTACTTC.

The CDR3 DNA reads as TGTGCCAGCAGCTTGGGGGGGACAGGATCGCTTTCCTACGAGCAGTACTTC. Translation gives CASSLGGTGSLSYEQYF. The rearrangement uses TRBV5-4 and TRBJ2-7; 8 bases align to TRBD1. The CDR3 consists of 17 residues. J gave up 1 base and V 0 bases, and 9 bases lay outside the gene matches. CDR1 and CDR2 from the germline V gene are SGHNT and YYREEE (reference sequence).

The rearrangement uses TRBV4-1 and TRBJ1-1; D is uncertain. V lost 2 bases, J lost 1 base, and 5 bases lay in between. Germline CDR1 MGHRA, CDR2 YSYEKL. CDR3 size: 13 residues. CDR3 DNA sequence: TGCGCCAGCAGCCAAAGAGGGAACACTGAAGCTTTCTTT. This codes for CASSQRGNTEAFF.